This T cell receptor beta chain was sequenced in a study of blood T cells in healthy people across ages. This clonotype has just one count. The sample, roughly 9.5 milliliters of peripheral blood, was drawn from each donor. Through a sample-barcoded 5' primer and a J-beta primer mix, a second PCR was run for about 7 to 12 cycles. Every individual sample yielded 2.5 million or more paired-end reads (each containing CDR3). MiXCR was run by TCRdb on the 5' RACE reads, yielding one entry per CDR3 protein. The table lists over 1,500,000 distinct CDR3 sequences, roughly 52% of them singletons. Sequencing was carried out using blood. The source of this sequence is a woman aged 40-49 years in good health.

The CDR3 DNA reads TGCGCCAGCAGCCTGACTCAGGGAGCGGGTCTCGCAGATACGCAGTATTTT. Residues: CASSLTQGAGLADTQYF. The chain recombines TRBV4-3 with TRBJ2-3, with D possibly being TRBD2 (6 bases). This CDR3 contains 17 residues. Germline V lookup: CDR1 LGHNA, CDR2 YSLEER. The V and J ends lost 4 bases and 4 bases respectively, with 21 bases between them.